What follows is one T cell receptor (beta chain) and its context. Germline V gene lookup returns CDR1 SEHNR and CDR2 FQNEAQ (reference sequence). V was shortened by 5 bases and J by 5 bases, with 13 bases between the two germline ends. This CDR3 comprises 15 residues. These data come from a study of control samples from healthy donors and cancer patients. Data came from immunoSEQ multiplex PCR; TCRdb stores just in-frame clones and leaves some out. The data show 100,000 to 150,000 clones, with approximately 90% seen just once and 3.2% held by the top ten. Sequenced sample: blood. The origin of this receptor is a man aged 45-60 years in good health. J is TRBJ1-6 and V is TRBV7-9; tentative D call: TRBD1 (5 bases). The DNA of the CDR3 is TGTGCCAGCAGCCCCGCGACAGTAAATAATTCACCCCTCCACTTT. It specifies CASSPATVNNSPLHF.